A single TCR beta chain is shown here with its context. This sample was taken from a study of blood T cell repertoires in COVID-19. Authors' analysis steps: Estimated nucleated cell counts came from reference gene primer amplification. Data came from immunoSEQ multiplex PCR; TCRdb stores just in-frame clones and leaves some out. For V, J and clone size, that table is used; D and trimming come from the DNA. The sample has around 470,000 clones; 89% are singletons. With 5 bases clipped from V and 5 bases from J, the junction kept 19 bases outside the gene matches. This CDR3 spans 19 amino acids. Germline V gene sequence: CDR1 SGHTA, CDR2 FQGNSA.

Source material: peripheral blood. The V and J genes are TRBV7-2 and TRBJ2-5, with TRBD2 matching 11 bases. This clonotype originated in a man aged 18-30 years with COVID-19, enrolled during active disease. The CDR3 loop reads CASSPEWGSGGVLRETQYF. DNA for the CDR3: TGTGCCAGCAGCCCCGAATGGGGTAGCGGGGGGGTTCTGAGGGAGACCCAGTACTTC.